The T cell receptor beta chain described here comes from a study of response to subunit inactivated influenza vaccine. Overall study results and limits: Authors proposed each seasonal influenza vaccination draws in few new T cells.

The length of the CDR3 is 14 residues. Per the germline V gene, CDR1 is SQVTM and CDR2 is ANQGSEA. V lost 0 bases and J lost 4, with 7 bases in between. This clonotype has a count of ten or more. Antigen specificity is unknown. In TCRdb, the RT-PCR reads were re-called with MiXCR into one record per CDR3 protein. The sample holds some 480,000 distinct CDR3 sequences, approximately 11% seen once. J is TRBJ2-6 and V is TRBV29-1, with a possible D match to TRBD1 (5 bases). This TCR was sampled from a man between 50 and 59 years old who received an inactivated influenza vaccine. The input for sequencing was PBMCs from blood, taken 45 days after vaccination. The CDR3 DNA follows: TGCAGCGTTGAAGAACAGGCCGGGGCCAACGTCCTGACTTTC. This translates into CSVEEQAGANVLTF.